The present T cell receptor (beta chain) was sequenced within a study of CD8+CD57+ T cells in acquired aplastic anemia. Study-wide results and caveats: Controls and patients did not differ significantly in CD8+ Simpson's diversity. Twenty-nine shared CD8+ CDR3s appeared highly expressed within patients' immunodominant clones.

By flow cytometry, patients selected for sequencing had shown an expansion of CD8+CD57+ cells. As for this clonotype: Its antigen remains unidentified.

Genomic DNA acted as the template from which TCR beta VDJ combination and CDR3 sequence profiling were carried out. TCRdb reanalysed the reads using MiXCR and keeps one entry per CDR3 protein. The sample includes around 200,000 distinct CDR3 sequences, around 49% seen only once; the top ten take 20%. The CDR3 covers 13 residues. Between the trimmed V and J ends, which lost 4 bases and 1 base, there was a span of 11 bases. The V gene's germline CDR1 is DFQATT and CDR2 SNEGSKA (reference sequence). Sequenced: sorted CD4+, CD8+, or CD8+CD57+ T cells (not recorded which) from PBMCs. The V and J genes are TRBV20-1 and TRBJ2-7; D is ambiguous. The TCR was taken from a human donor with aplastic anemia. The CDR3 DNA reads TGCAGTGCTAAACCTCTAGAGTCCTACGAGCAGTACTTC. Translation gives CSAKPLESYEQYF.